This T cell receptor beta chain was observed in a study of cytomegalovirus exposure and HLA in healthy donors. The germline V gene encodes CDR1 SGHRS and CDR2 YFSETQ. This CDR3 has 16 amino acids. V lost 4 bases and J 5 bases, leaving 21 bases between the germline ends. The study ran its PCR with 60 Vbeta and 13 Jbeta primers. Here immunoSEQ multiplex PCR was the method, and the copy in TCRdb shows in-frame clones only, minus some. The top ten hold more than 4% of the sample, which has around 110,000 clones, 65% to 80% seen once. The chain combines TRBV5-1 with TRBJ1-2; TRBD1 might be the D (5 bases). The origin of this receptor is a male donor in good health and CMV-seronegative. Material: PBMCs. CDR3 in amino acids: CASSLQGTQDLYGYTF. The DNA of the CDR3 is TGCGCCAGCAGCCTTCAAGGGACTCAGGACCTTTATGGCTACACCTTC.